This TCR beta chain was identified during a study of Ad26.COV2.S vaccination and SARS-CoV-2 variants. The study's findings and limits: In vaccinated individuals, spike-specific CD8+ and CD4+ T cell responses reportedly displayed substantial breadth. Whether participants received vaccine or placebo, their non-spike TCR breadth was similar.

The assay was immunoSEQ multiplex PCR, and TCRdb's table has in-frame clones only and misses some. The sample records 400,000 to 500,000 clones, 89% being singletons. This clone was recorded only once. The antigen is not known. Described treatment: around 19 received Ad26.COV2.S at low or high dose, single or two shots; roughly 5 received placebo; per-sample allocation not given. Samples were taken on day 63 after the first vaccine or placebo injection. Adults aged 18-55 years in Boston included the donor. Spike of the Wuhan-strain SARS-CoV-2 was expressed by an Ad26 vector, which formed the vaccine. Germline CDR1 is LGHNA and CDR2 is YSLEER. This CDR3 is 17 amino acids long. Trimming shortened V by 3 bases and J by 8 bases, and 22 bases separated the two germline ends.

This specimen was peripheral blood, taken in a trial of Ad26.COV2.S vaccine versus placebo. This chain joins TRBV4-3 and TRBJ2-2; perhaps TRBD1 as D (6 bases). The TCR sequence derives from a person between 18 and 60 years old who received the Ad26.COV2.S COVID-19 vaccine or a placebo. The CDR3 DNA is TGCGCCAGCAGCCAGGCCCTTTGGGGGCTACTAACGGGGGAGCTGTTTTTT. Translation: CASSQALWGLLTGELFF.